The clone carrying this T cell receptor (beta chain) showed up just a few times. Its target is unknown. V trimming: 6 bases; J trimming: 2 bases; junction bases outside the gene matches: 5. The CDR3 loop spans 14 amino acids. CDR1 is KGHSH, CDR2 LQKENI, per germline. The sample originates from a study of T-cell reconstitution after alpha-beta-depleted transplantation in children. TCRbeta library preparation incorporated unique molecular identifiers. One entry per CDR3 protein, called by TCRdb with MiXCR from the PCR reads. The repertoire holds some 100,000 distinct CDR3 sequences, with 15% to 19% as singletons. General study findings and limits: Surviving recipient T cells and thymic progenitors underlay high day-60 TCRbeta diversity in some patients.

This material consisted of PBMCs, mostly from graft donor cells, taken 180 days after TCRalphabeta/CD19-depleted stem cell transplant. This TCR came from a male patient between 2 and 15 years old who had a stem cell transplant for acute lymphoblastic leukemia, so the T cells may come from the graft donor. V gene TRBV18 combines with J gene TRBJ2-3, with TRBD1 matching 7 bases. This CDR3 is CASSSQGSTDTQYF. The CDR3, as DNA: TGTGCCAGCTCGTCACAGGGGTCCACAGATACGCAGTATTTT.